The 19 T cell receptor beta chains below were found in one sample sequenced in a study of T cells after yellow fever vaccination. TCRdb re-called the 5' RACE reads through MiXCR, storing one row per CDR3 protein. The sample comprises some 600,000 distinct CDR3 sequences, 17% of which are singletons, and about 18% rests with the top ten. Sample: PBMCs, taken 4 to 6 days after the first yellow fever vaccination. Source of these receptors: a man aged 18-30 years who received the YFV17D yellow fever vaccine.

This clonotype was found a few times. V usage is TRBV6-1 and J usage is TRBJ2-3, with 7 bases fitting TRBD2. CDR1 and CDR2 from the germline V gene are MNHNS and SASEGT. The junction had 12 bases not matched to a gene; V was cut back by 6 bases and J by 3 bases. This CDR3 is 16 amino acids long. The CDR3 reads CASRDRGAGYTDTQYF. CDR3 sequence (DNA): TGTGCCAGCAGAGACCGGGGAGCGGGGTATACAGATACGCAGTATTTT.

This clonotype was found a few times. This chain links TRBV10-3 with TRBJ2-7, with D possibly matching TRBD2 (5 bases). Germline V gene data show CDR1 as ENHRY and CDR2 as SYGVKD. Trimming stripped 6 bases from V and 0 bases from J, with 15 bases between. This CDR3 region has 15 residues. For the CDR3, the DNA is TGTGCCATCAGCCCCCTCGGGGATATCTCCTACGAGCAGTACTTC. It yields the protein CAISPLGDISYEQYF.

In this sample, this clonotype turned up a few times. The genes are TRBV7-9 and TRBJ1-2; D not certain. The germline V gene has CDR1 SEHNR and CDR2 FQNEAQ (reference sequence). V was clipped by 0 bases and J by 2 bases, with 7 bases between them. The CDR3 totals 14 residues. DNA for the CDR3: TGTGCCAGCAGCTTAGCGCTAGAGAACTATGGCTACACCTTC. As protein: CASSLALENYGYTF.

This clonotype came up a few times. The rearrangement links TRBV11-1 to TRBJ2-3; no clear D gene. CDR1 and CDR2 from the germline V gene are SGHAT and FQDESV (reference sequence). Trimming took 6 bases from V and 0 from J, leaving 16 bases between them. The CDR3 consists of 16 residues. The CDR3 sequence is CASSDHVITSTDTQYF. CDR3 sequence (DNA): TGTGCCAGCAGTGATCACGTAATTACTAGCACAGATACGCAGTATTTT.

CDR3 residues: CSARVSGGTSSYNEQFF. CDR3 DNA sequence: TGCAGTGCTAGAGTGAGCGGGGGGACCTCATCCTACAATGAGCAGTTCTTC. The V call is TRBV20-1, the J call TRBJ2-1, with 9 bases aligning to TRBD2. The CDR3 is 17 amino acids. The germline V gene has CDR1 DFQATT and CDR2 SNEGSKA (reference sequence). V was pared by 1 base and J by 1 base, with 8 bases of the junction left unmatched.

This clonotype turned up a few times. The CDR3 region has the DNA TGTGCCAGCAGCCCCCGACAGGGGGCTTTGGGTGAGCAGTTCTTC. Translating gives CASSPRQGALGEQFF. V and J are TRBV11-3 and TRBJ2-1, with TRBD1 matching 10 bases. Germline trimming cut 5 bases from V and 9 bases from J; bases unmatched to any gene: 10. The CDR3 contains 15 residues. CDR1 SGHNT and CDR2 YENEEA come from the germline V gene. The complete variable domain, with remaining parts taken from reference TRBV11-3 and TRBJ2-1, reads EAGVVQSPRYKIIEKKQPVAFWCNPISGHNTLYWYLQNLGQGPELLIRYENEEAVDDSQLPKDRFSAERLKGVDSTLKIQPAELGDSAVYLCASSPRQGALGEQFFGPGTRLTVL.

CDR3 bases: TGTGCCAGCAGTTACCCTCGGACAGGGGTCTATGGCTACACCTTC. Translated, it gives CASSYPRTGVYGYTF. J is TRBJ1-2 and V is TRBV6-5; 9 positions match TRBD1. CDR3 length: 15 residues. Trimming at V came to 2 bases and at J to 4 bases, leaving 5 bases not matched to a gene. Germline V CDR1 and CDR2: MNHEY, SVGAGI.

The V gene is TRBV4-1, the J gene TRBJ1-2; 8 nucleotides align to TRBD1. The V gene's germline CDR1 is MGHRA and CDR2 YSYEKL. This CDR3 contains 16 residues. J was trimmed by 6 bases and V by 0 bases; bases with no gene match: 9. In DNA form, the CDR3 reads TGCGCCAGCAGCCAAGATCGGACAGGGAGGGAAGATGGCTACACCTTC. As protein: CASSQDRTGREDGYTF.

This clonotype was detected ten times or more. CDR3 region: CAWSVQGTDTQYF. CDR3 DNA: TGTGCCTGGAGTGTGCAAGGCACAGATACGCAGTATTTT. The chain couples TRBV30 to TRBJ2-3; D gene ambiguous. Trimming took 0 bases from V and 1 from J, leaving 5 bases between them. The CDR3 consists of 13 residues. The germline gives CDR1 GTSNPN, CDR2 SVGIG (reference sequence).

This clonotype came up once. The chain joins TRBV6-2 or TRBV6-3 to TRBJ1-2, with 8 bases aligning to TRBD1. The CDR3 loop spans 13 amino acids. V dropped 7 bases and J dropped 1; count of bases not matched to a gene: 2. The germline V gene has CDR1 MNHEY and CDR2 SVGEGT. The chain's CDR3 is CASTDRDNYGYTF. The CDR3 DNA follows: TGTGCCAGCACGGACAGGGATAACTATGGCTACACCTTC.

With respect to this clonotype: The junction departs from the called germline gene at one end, perhaps through a read error. This sequence joins TRBV13 and TRBJ1-5; possibly TRBD1 for D (5 bases). From germline, CDR1 is PRHDT and CDR2 FYEKMQ (reference sequence). CDR3 length: 14 residues. The CDR3 protein is CGSSLRGSNQPQHF. The DNA of the CDR3 is TGTGGCAGCAGCTTGCGGGGGAGCAATCAGCCCCAGCATTTT.

DNA of the CDR3: TGTGCCATCAATCCGGGCCTTACGGTGGAGGGCTACACCTTC. It specifies CAINPGLTVEGYTF. J is TRBJ1-2 and V is TRBV10-3; no clear D gene. The germline V and J ends were trimmed by 7 bases and 8 bases, with 20 bases remaining between them. CDR1 is ENHRY, CDR2 SYGVKD, per germline. The CDR3 contains 14 residues.

The rearrangement links TRBV5-6 to TRBJ2-5, with TRBD1 matching over 8 bases. Germline V lookup: CDR1 SGHDT, CDR2 YYEEEE. The CDR3 extends over 14 amino acids. V was clipped by 4 bases and J by 5 bases; unmatched bases: 7. The chain's CDR3 is CASSTGQGGETQYF. In nucleotides, the CDR3 is TGTGCCAGCAGCACCGGACAGGGAGGCGAGACCCAGTACTTC. The whole variable domain, filled in from reference TRBV5-6 and TRBJ2-5, reads DAGVTQSPTHLIKTRGQQVTLRCSPKSGHDTVSWYQQALGQGPQFIFQYYEEEERQRGNFPDRFSGHQFPNYSSELNVNALLLGDSALYLCASSTGQGGETQYFGPGTRLLVL.

This clonotype has just a few counts. The V and J genes are TRBV20-1 and TRBJ1-1, with 7 bases that match TRBD1. Trimming removed 1 base from V and 4 bases from J; junction bases left unmatched: 9. Germline loops: CDR1 DFQATT, CDR2 SNEGSKA (reference sequence). The CDR3 spans 15 residues. The CDR3 DNA reads as TGCAGTGCTAGAGTCCTTAACAGGGGAGGCACTGAAGCTTTCTTT. It encodes CSARVLNRGGTEAFF.

V gene TRBV12-3 or TRBV12-4 combines with J gene TRBJ2-2; 9 positions agree with TRBD2. The CDR3 is 16 residues long. V dropped 1 base and J dropped 3; count of bases not matched to a gene: 3. CDR3 sequence (DNA): TGTGCCAGCAGTTTAGGAGCGGGGGGATACACCGGGGAGCTGTTTTTT. Protein product: CASSLGAGGYTGELFF.

This clonotype was seen repeatedly, ten times or more. J is TRBJ1-5 and V is TRBV27; D call uncertain. Germline-derived CDR1 and CDR2 are MNHEY and SMNVEV (reference sequence). CDR3 length: 14 residues. Trimming removed 3 bases from V and 3 bases from J, with 9 bases in between. DNA of the CDR3: TGTGCCAGCAGTTTGCCAGGCCACAATCAGCCCCAGCATTTT. Encoded protein: CASSLPGHNQPQHF.

This clonotype was found a few times. The rearrangement uses TRBV9 and TRBJ2-6; D unclear. The CDR3 totals 15 residues. V was clipped by 5 bases and J by 0 bases, with 9 bases between them. Germline V gene sequence: CDR1 SGDLS, CDR2 YYNGEE. CDR3 sequence reads: CASRATPSGANVLTF. The CDR3, as DNA: TGTGCCAGCAGGGCTACCCCCTCTGGGGCCAACGTCCTGACTTTC.

J is TRBJ1-5 and V is TRBV5-5; TRBD1 matches 8 bases. The V and J ends lost 3 bases and 6 bases, in that order; junction bases with no gene match: 5. CDR1 and CDR2 from the germline V gene are SGHKS and YYEKEE (reference sequence). The CDR3 extends over 14 amino acids. The chain's CDR3 is CASSSRGPGQPQHF. CDR3 bases: TGTGCCAGCAGCTCCAGGGGGCCCGGTCAGCCCCAGCATTTT. Variable domain in full (rest from reference TRBV5-5 and TRBJ1-5): DAGVTQSPTHLIKTRGQQVTLRCSPISGHKSVSWYQQVLGQGPQFIFQYYEKEERGRGNFPDRFSARQFPNYSSELNVNALLLGDSALYLCASSSRGPGQPQHFGDGTRLSIL.

The table lists this clonotype with many counts. This rearrangement joins TRBV14 to TRBJ1-4, with TRBD1 identical over 9 bases. The length of the CDR3 is 13 residues. The ends lost 5 bases at V and 7 bases at J; junction bases unmatched: 2. The germline CDR1 and CDR2 sequences are SGHDN and FVKESK. Written as DNA, the CDR3 is TGTGCCAGCAGCAGGGGACAGGGTGAAAAACTGTTTTTT. Its protein product is CASSRGQGEKLFF.